Following are 3 T cell receptor beta chains from one sample sequenced in a study of T cells after yellow fever vaccination. TCRdb itself ran the 5' RACE reads through MiXCR, one entry per CDR3 protein. The data contain a few hundred thousand distinct CDR3 sequences, 6.2% of them seen just once; the ten biggest clones take up approximately 15%. Sample: PBMCs, taken 5 days after the yellow fever booster vaccination. Receptor source: a man younger than 45 who received the YFV17D yellow fever vaccine.

This clonotype was detected ten times or more. The genes are TRBV20-1 and TRBJ2-3; 8 bases line up with TRBD1. Germline loops: CDR1 DFQATT, CDR2 SNEGSKA (reference sequence). The CDR3 length is 15 residues. V lost 3 bases, J lost 6 bases, and 11 bases stayed unmatched. The CDR3 bases are TGCAGTGCTAGGGGACAGGAGGGATCTACCGATACGCAGTATTTT. This translates into CSARGQEGSTDTQYF.

V gene TRBV18 combines with J gene TRBJ2-1; either TRBD1 or TRBD2 may fit D (5 bases each). V was shortened by 4 bases and J by 10 bases, with 11 bases between the two germline ends. In germline, CDR1 is KGHSH, CDR2 LQKENI. The CDR3 spans 12 residues. This chain's CDR3 is CASSQARDEQFF. DNA for the CDR3: TGTGCCAGCTCACAAGCGAGGGACGAGCAGTTCTTC.

This clonotype has only a few counts. The J gene is TRBJ2-3, the V gene TRBV7-3; D is possibly TRBD2 (6 bases). V lost 2 bases, J lost 2 bases, and 14 bases lay in between. Germline CDR1 reads SGHTA; CDR2 reads FQGTGA. The CDR3 contains 16 residues. The CDR3 is CASSLLPSEYTDTQYF. The CDR3 nucleotides read TGTGCCAGCAGCTTATTGCCTAGCGAGTACACAGATACGCAGTATTTT.